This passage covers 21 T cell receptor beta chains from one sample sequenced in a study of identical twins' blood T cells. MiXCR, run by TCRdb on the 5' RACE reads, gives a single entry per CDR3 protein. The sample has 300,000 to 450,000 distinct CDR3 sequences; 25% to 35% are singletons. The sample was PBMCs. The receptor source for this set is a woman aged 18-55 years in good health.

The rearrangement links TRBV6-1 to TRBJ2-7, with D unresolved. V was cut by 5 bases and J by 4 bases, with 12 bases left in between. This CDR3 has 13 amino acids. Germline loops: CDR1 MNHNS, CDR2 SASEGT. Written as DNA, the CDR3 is TGTGCCAGCAGTCTCTATCCGAATTACGAGCAGTACTTC. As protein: CASSLYPNYEQYF.

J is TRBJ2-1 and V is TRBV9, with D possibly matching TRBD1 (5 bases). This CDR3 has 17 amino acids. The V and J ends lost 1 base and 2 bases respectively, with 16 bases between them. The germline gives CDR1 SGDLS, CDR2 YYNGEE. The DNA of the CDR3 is TGTGCCAGCAGCGTAAAAGGACACCGAGTCACCTACAATGAGCAGTTCTTC. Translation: CASSVKGHRVTYNEQFF.

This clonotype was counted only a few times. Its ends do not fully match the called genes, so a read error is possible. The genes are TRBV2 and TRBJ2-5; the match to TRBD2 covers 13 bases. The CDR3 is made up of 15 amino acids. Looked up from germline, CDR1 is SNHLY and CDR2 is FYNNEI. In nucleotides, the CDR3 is TGTGCCAGCAATATGAACGGACTAGCGGGAGAGACCCGGTACTTC. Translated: CASNMNGLAGETRYF.

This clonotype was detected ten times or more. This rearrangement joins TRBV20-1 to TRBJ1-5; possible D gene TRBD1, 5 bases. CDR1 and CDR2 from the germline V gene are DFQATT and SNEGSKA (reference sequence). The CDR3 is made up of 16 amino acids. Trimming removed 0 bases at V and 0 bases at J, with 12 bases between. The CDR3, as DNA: TGCAGTGCTAGAGACCTTAAGGGGTATAGCAATCAGCCCCAGCATTTT. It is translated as CSARDLKGYSNQPQHF.

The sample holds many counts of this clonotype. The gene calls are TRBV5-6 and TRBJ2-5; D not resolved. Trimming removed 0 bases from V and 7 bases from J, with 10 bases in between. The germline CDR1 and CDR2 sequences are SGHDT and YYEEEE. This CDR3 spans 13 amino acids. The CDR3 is CASSLAGETTQYF. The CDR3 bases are TGTGCCAGCAGCTTGGCAGGAGAGACGACCCAGTACTTC.

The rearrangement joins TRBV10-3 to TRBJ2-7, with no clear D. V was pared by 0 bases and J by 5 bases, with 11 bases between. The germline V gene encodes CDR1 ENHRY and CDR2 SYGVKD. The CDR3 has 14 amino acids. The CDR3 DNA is TGTGCCATCAGTGAGTCGGGCAGAGCGAACGAGCAGTACTTC. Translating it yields CAISESGRANEQYF.

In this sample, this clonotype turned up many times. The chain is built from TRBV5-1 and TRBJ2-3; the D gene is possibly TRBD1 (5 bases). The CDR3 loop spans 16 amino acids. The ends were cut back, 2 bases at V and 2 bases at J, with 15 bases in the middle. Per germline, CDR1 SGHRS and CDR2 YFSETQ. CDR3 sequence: CASSFTGQLTTDTQYF. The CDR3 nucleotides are TGCGCCAGCAGCTTCACTGGACAACTGACCACAGATACGCAGTATTTT.

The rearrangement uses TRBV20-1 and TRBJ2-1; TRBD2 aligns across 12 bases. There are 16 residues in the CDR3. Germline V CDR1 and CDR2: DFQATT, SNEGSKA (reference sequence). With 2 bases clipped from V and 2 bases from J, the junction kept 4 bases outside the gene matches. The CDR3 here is CSARSTSGSAYNEQFF. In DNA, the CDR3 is TGCAGTGCTAGATCGACTAGCGGGAGTGCCTACAATGAGCAGTTCTTC.

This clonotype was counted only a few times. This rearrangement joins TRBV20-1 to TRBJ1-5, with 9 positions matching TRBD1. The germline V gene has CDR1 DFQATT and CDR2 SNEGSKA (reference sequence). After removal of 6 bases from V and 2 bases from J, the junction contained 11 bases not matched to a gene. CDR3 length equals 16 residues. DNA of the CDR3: TGCAGTGCAGCCGGGACAGGGTCTTATGGCAATCAGCCCCAGCATTTT. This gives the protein CSAAGTGSYGNQPQHF.

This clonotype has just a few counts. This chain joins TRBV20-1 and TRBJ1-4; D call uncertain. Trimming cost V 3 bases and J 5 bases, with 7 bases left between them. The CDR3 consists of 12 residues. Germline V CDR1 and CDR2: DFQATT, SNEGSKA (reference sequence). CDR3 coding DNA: TGCAGTGCTAGTTGGGAGAATGAAAAACTGTTTTTT. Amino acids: CSASWENEKLFF.

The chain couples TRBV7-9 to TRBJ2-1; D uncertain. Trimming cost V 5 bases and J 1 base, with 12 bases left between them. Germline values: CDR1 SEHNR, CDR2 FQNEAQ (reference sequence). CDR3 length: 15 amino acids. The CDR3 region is CASSIGVGSYNEQFF. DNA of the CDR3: TGTGCCAGCAGCATTGGCGTGGGGTCCTACAATGAGCAGTTCTTC.

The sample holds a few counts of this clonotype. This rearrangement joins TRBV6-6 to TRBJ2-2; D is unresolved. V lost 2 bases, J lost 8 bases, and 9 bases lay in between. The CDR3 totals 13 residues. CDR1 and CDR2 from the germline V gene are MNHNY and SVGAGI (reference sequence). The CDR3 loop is CASSYRWAGELFF. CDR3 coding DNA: TGTGCCAGCAGTTACCGGTGGGCTGGGGAGCTGTTTTTT.

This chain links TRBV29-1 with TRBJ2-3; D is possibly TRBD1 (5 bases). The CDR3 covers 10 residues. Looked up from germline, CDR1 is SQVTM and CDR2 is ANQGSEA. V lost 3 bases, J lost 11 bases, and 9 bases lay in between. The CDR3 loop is CSVDRQGQYF. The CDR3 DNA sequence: TGCAGCGTTGATAGGCAGGGGCAGTATTTT.

The CDR3 bases are TGTGCCAGCAGTGTCGACTTGATCAAGGTGCAGTATTTT. Residues: CASSVDLIKVQYF. The chain employs TRBV12-3 or TRBV12-4 and TRBJ2-3, with D unresolved. Trimming left V 5 bases short and J 11 bases short, with 17 bases between. This CDR3 has 13 residues.

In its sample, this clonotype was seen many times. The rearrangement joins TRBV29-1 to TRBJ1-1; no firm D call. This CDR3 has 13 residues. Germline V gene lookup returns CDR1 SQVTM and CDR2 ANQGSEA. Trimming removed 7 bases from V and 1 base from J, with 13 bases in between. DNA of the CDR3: TGCAGCGCCCAGACACGGGGGAACACTGAAGCTTTCTTT. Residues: CSAQTRGNTEAFF.

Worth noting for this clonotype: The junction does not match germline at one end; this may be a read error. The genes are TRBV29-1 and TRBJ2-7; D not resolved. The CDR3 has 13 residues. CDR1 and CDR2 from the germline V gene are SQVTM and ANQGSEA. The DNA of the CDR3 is TGCAACGTTGGTTTTGGCGCAGGCTACGAGCAGTACTTC. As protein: CNVGFGAGYEQYF.

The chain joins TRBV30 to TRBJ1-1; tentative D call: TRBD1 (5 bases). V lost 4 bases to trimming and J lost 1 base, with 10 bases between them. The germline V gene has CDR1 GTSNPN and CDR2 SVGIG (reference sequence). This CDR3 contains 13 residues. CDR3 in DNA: TGTGCCTGGACGGACAACGGGAACACTGAAGCTTTCTTT. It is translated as CAWTDNGNTEAFF.

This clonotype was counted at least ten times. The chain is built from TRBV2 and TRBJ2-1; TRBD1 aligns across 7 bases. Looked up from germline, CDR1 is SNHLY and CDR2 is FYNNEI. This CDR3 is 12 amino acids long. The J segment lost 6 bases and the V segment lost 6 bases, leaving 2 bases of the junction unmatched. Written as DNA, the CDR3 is TGTGCCAGCAGGAGGGGGCCCAATGAGCAGTTCTTC. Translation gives CASRRGPNEQFF.

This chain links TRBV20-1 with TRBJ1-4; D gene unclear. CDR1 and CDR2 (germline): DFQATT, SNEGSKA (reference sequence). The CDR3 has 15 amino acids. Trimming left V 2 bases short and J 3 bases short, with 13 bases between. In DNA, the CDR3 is TGCAGTGCTAGATCGGACCGACGTTCTAATGAAAAACTGTTTTTT. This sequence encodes CSARSDRRSNEKLFF.

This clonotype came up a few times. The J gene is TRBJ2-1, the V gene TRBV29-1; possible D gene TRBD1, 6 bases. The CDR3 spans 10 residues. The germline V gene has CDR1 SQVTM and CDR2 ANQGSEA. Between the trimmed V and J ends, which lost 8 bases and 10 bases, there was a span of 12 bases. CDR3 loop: CSTYRDEQFF. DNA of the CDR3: TGCAGCACTTACAGGGACGAGCAGTTCTTC.

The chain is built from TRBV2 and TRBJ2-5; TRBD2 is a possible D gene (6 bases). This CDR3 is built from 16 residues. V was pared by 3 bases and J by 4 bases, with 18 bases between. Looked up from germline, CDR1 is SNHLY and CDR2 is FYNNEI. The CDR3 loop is CASSDLQAGSGETQYF. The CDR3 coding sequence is TGTGCCAGCAGTGATCTTCAGGCGGGGAGCGGAGAGACCCAGTACTTC.